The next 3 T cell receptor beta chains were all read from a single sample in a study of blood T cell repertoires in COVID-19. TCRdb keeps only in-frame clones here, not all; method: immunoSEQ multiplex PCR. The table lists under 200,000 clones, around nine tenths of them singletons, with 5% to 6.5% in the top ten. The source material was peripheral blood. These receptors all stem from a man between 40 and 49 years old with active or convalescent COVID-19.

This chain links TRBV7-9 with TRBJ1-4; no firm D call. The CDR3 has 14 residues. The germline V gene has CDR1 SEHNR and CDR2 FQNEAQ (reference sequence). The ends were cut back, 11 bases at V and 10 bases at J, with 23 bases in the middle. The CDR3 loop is CASDAIPSEGKLFF. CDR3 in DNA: TGTGCCTCTGACGCGATACCATCGGAGGGAAAACTGTTTTTT.

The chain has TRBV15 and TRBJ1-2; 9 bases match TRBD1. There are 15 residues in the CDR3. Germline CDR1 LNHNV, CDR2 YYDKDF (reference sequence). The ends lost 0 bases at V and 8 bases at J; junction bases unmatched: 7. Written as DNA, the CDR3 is TGTGCCACCAGCAGAGAAACAGGGGGCTCGAAGGGCTACACCTTC. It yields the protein CATSRETGGSKGYTF.

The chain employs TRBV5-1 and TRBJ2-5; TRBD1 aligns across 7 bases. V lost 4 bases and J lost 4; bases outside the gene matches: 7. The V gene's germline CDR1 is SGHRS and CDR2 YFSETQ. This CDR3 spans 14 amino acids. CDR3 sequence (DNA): TGCGCCAGCAGCGCGACAGGGTCGGGAGAGACCCAGTACTTC. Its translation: CASSATGSGETQYF.